The sequence of this T cell receptor beta chain was determined in a study of blood T cell repertoires in COVID-19 (dated by TCRdb to about 2020). For the wider study: The collaborator samples originated in the United States, Italy and Spain and spanned the acute and convalescent phases of COVID-19. The prospective study material was composed of cDNA or gDNA derived from T cells, B-cell-depleted T cells, or PBMCs. Deeply sampled blood TCRbeta repertoires from subjects exposed to, actively infected with, or recovered from COVID-19 were included in the dataset. The repertoires were released in a freely available public database intended as a resource for research on the immune response to SARS-CoV-2. The samples were drawn from the first 160 participants of the ongoing ImmuneRACE study and from 1,254 subjects provided by 6 global collaborators. The sample metadata nearly always contained a de-identified subject ID, COVID-19 status, age in years and sex. HLA class I and class II types, where available, came from metadata supplied by the sample provider rather than from assay-based typing. Beyond this particular receptor, the publication reports: How much clinical and demographic metadata was included differed by source and by participant, and the metadata was provided uncurated.

The sample holds one count of this clone. Its antigen is still unknown. No much larger clone exists at a distance of one base, and base qualities are not known. TCRbeta CDR3 regions were amplified from genomic DNA using the immunoSEQ Assay, a bias-controlled multiplex PCR. The original methods were these. Within the assay, amplification of reference gene primers was used to estimate how many nucleated cells each sample contained. Sequence reads were collapsed and filtered to measure the absolute abundance of every unique TCRbeta CDR3 rearrangement. Productive Simpson clonality was computed per sample as the square root of Simpson's diversity index over productive rearrangements. The table comes from immuneACCESS by way of TCRdb, which keeps in-frame sequences with V and J called. Part of the clones is missing from these tables; in studies checked, under half for an unresolved V gene and the rest for unknown reasons. V, J and clone size reflect that table, while D and trimming were determined from the DNA. A total of over 25,000 clones appear in this sample, approximately 90% of them only once. Under 2.5% of the sample is taken by the ten largest.

Collaborating institutions collected whole blood in K2EDTA tubes following their own protocols. For TCRbeta analysis, collaborators shipped samples in one of three forms: frozen whole blood, isolated PBMCs, or DNA extracted from either of those sample types. The clonotype comes from a man aged 50-60 years with active COVID-19. Sequenced input: peripheral blood.

The DNA sequence is given as TGTGCCAGCAGCCCCACCAGTGGCGGGGGGTCCTACAATGAGCAGTTCTTC. Its translation reads: CASSPTSGGGSYNEQFF. Recombination linked TRBV7-3 to TRBJ2-1; 8 central nucleotides agree with TRBD2. V is trimmed back by 5 bases and J by 1 base, and the junction contains 10 bases that no gene match accounts for. CDR3 length: 17 amino acids, cysteine to phenylalanine. CDR3 DNA only is kept here, 51 bases in frame from base 1. The germline V gene encodes CDR1 SGHTA and CDR2 FQGTGA. This CDR3, with the reference TRBV7-3 and TRBJ2-1 proteins standing in past its ends, gives the full variable domain GAGVSQTPSNKVTEKGKYVELRCDPISGHTALYWYRQSLGQGPEFLIYFQGTGAADDSGLPNDRFFAVRPEGSVSTLKIQRTERGDSAVYLCASSPTSGGGSYNEQFFGPGTRLTVL.